This is a list of T cell receptor beta chains from one sample in a study of OX40 agonist ivuxolimab in advanced cancers. Produced via immunoSEQ multiplex PCR; TCRdb's table is partial and in-frame only. This table has about 48,000 clones, roughly 91% appearing once. Sample: CD4+ or CD8+ T cells sorted from blood, taken in a trial of the OX40 agonist ivuxolimab. These TCRs come from an adult with an advanced solid tumor such as melanoma, head and neck, liver or kidney cancer. Each CDR3 is given with its conserved first and last residue. Each record gives: V gene, D gene, clone size, J gene, CDR3 DNA, CDR3 protein. A D gene is named only where the DNA matches it firmly. Clone size appears in some rows only: once, few, many, or a class for an expanded clone.

v_call: TRBV14; d_call: .; clone_size: .; j_call: TRBJ2-7; cdr3_nt: TGTGCCAGCAGCCAAGTTCCCCCATCCGAGCAGTACTTC; cdr3_aa: CASSQVPPSEQYF
v_call: TRBV10-2; d_call: TRBD2; clone_size: .; j_call: TRBJ2-3; cdr3_nt: TGCGCCAGCACCCGGGGAGGGGCCAGCACAGATACGCAGTATTTT; cdr3_aa: CASTRGGASTDTQYF
v_call: TRBV2; d_call: .; clone_size: once; j_call: TRBJ2-7; cdr3_nt: TGTGCCAGCAGGGGAACAGGTACAAGGGACTCCTACGAGCAGTACTTC; cdr3_aa: CASRGTGTRDSYEQYF
v_call: TRBV7-6; d_call: .; clone_size: .; j_call: TRBJ2-2; cdr3_nt: TGTGCCAGCAGCTGGACAGCGAACACCGGGGAGCTGTTTTTT; cdr3_aa: CASSWTANTGELFF
v_call: TRBV5-4; d_call: TRBD1; clone_size: .; j_call: TRBJ1-1; cdr3_nt: TGTGCCAGCAGCTTGAGCCCTGACAGGGGGCCTGAAGCTTTCTTT; cdr3_aa: CASSLSPDRGPEAFF
v_call: TRBV7-9; d_call: .; clone_size: .; j_call: TRBJ1-5; cdr3_nt: TGTGCCAGCAGCTTAGAGGGGCATAGCAATCAGCCCCAGCATTTT; cdr3_aa: CASSLEGHSNQPQHF
v_call: TRBV27; d_call: .; clone_size: .; j_call: TRBJ1-1; cdr3_nt: TGTGCCAGCAGCTCGGTGCGGGGGGGCACTGAAGCTTTCTTT; cdr3_aa: CASSSVRGGTEAFF
v_call: TRBV5-1; d_call: .; clone_size: .; j_call: TRBJ1-2; cdr3_nt: TGCGCCAGCAGACCAGTAAGCGACCTTGGCTACACCTTC; cdr3_aa: CASRPVSDLGYTF
v_call: TRBV15; d_call: .; clone_size: .; j_call: TRBJ2-1; cdr3_nt: TGTGCCACCAGCCTTCGAGGGTCCGGGCCCCATGAGCAGTTCTTC; cdr3_aa: CATSLRGSGPHEQFF
v_call: TRBV6-1; d_call: .; clone_size: .; j_call: TRBJ1-5; cdr3_nt: TGTGCCAGCAGTGAACTAAGGTTTAGTCAGCCCCAGCATTTT; cdr3_aa: CASSELRFSQPQHF
v_call: TRBV6-1; d_call: .; clone_size: once; j_call: TRBJ1-2; cdr3_nt: TGTGCCAGCAGTGAAATGAATTATGGCTACACCTTC; cdr3_aa: CASSEMNYGYTF
v_call: TRBV5-1; d_call: .; clone_size: .; j_call: TRBJ1-6; cdr3_nt: TGCGCCAGCAGCTCGACAGAAACCAATTCACCCCTCCACTTT; cdr3_aa: CASSSTETNSPLHF
v_call: TRBV28; d_call: TRBD1; clone_size: .; j_call: TRBJ1-1; cdr3_nt: TGTGCCAGCAGTCCGCCAGGGACAGGGTTTGAAGCTTTCTTT; cdr3_aa: CASSPPGTGFEAFF
v_call: TRBV6-1; d_call: .; clone_size: .; j_call: TRBJ1-5; cdr3_nt: TGTGCCAGCAGTAAACACAGTTATCAGCCCCAGCATTTT; cdr3_aa: CASSKHSYQPQHF
v_call: TRBV29-1; d_call: .; clone_size: .; j_call: TRBJ1-2; cdr3_nt: TGCAGCGCCCTTGACAGTACTAACTATGGCTACACCTTC; cdr3_aa: CSALDSTNYGYTF
v_call: TRBV14; d_call: .; clone_size: .; j_call: TRBJ2-1; cdr3_nt: TGTGCCAGCAGCCAAGATAGGACGTACAATGAGCAGTTCTTC; cdr3_aa: CASSQDRTYNEQFF
v_call: TRBV9; d_call: .; clone_size: .; j_call: TRBJ2-7; cdr3_nt: TGTGCCAGCAGCGGAACACCTCTCACCTACGAGCAGTACTTC; cdr3_aa: CASSGTPLTYEQYF
v_call: TRBV6-9; d_call: .; clone_size: .; j_call: TRBJ2-3; cdr3_nt: TGTGCCGCATCGGTGCAGAGCACAGATACGCAGTATTTT; cdr3_aa: CAASVQSTDTQYF
v_call: TRBV7-9; d_call: TRBD1; clone_size: once; j_call: TRBJ1-2; cdr3_nt: TGTGCCAGCAGCTCCACGACAGGGAACCTATATGGCTACACCTTC; cdr3_aa: CASSSTTGNLYGYTF
v_call: TRBV13; d_call: .; clone_size: .; j_call: TRBJ1-1; cdr3_nt: TGTGCCAGCAGCTTACAATCCAGGGAAGCTTTCTTT; cdr3_aa: CASSLQSREAFF
v_call: TRBV6-5; d_call: .; clone_size: .; j_call: TRBJ2-6; cdr3_nt: TGTGCTATGGACTCTGGGGCCAACGTCCTGACTTTC; cdr3_aa: CAMDSGANVLTF
v_call: TRBV9; d_call: .; clone_size: .; j_call: TRBJ1-1; cdr3_nt: TGTGCCAGCAGCGTAGGGATAGGGGACCTCATGGCTTTCTTT; cdr3_aa: CASSVGIGDLMAFF